A selection of T cell receptor beta chains follows, all from one sample in a study of human T cells and chemical hapten exposure. A single record per CDR3 protein comes from TCRdb applying MiXCR to the RACE reads. The sample shows roughly 190,000 distinct CDR3 sequences, approximately 20% of them seen only once. The source material was whole blood, sampled in connection with sensitization to the hapten diphenylcyclopropenone (DPC). These receptor sequences come from a woman in her forties or fifties with alopecia areata. Some clones in this sample may be carry-over from other donors' samples. Each CDR3 is given with its conserved first and last residue. The D gene is left open where the match is weak. Where a row states a size, it is once, few, many or the class of an expanded clone; other rows omit it.

TRBJ1-1,NA,TRBV20-1,TRBD1,CSAARQGSTEAFF,TGCAGTGCTGCGAGACAGGGTAGCACTGAAGCTTTCTTT
TRBJ2-7,NA,TRBV4-2,TRBD2,CASSQDWQRDSYEQYF,TGTGCCAGCAGCCAAGATTGGCAGCGGGACTCCTACGAGCAGTACTTC
TRBJ1-4,few,TRBV5-1,TRBD1,CASSLTGTGDEKLFF,TGCGCCAGCAGCCTTACCGGGACAGGGGATGAAAAACTGTTTTTT
TRBJ2-7,NA,TRBV28,NA,CAMELGQYF,TGTGCCATGGAACTAGGTCAGTACTTC
TRBJ1-5,NA,TRBV18,TRBD1,CASSPTGVNQPQHF,TGTGCCAGCTCACCGACAGGGGTCAATCAGCCCCAGCATTTT
TRBJ2-1,few,TRBV27,TRBD1,CASSLTGGEQFF,TGTGCCAGCAGTCTCACAGGGGGTGAGCAGTTCTTC
TRBJ2-2,NA,TRBV7-2,NA,CASSLWAVANTGELFF,TGTGCCAGCAGCTTATGGGCAGTAGCGAACACCGGGGAGCTGTTTTTT
TRBJ2-2,NA,TRBV11-3,TRBD2,CASGAGGNTGELFF,TGTGCCAGCGGAGCGGGAGGAAACACCGGGGAGCTGTTTTTT
TRBJ2-3,NA,TRBV29-1,TRBD2,CSAETSGRADTQYF,TGCAGCGCTGAGACTAGCGGGAGGGCAGATACGCAGTATTTT
TRBJ2-5,few,TRBV2,TRBD2,CASSEGTSDETQYF,TGTGCCAGCAGTGAAGGGACTAGCGACGAGACCCAGTACTTC
TRBJ2-1,few,TRBV24-1,NA,CATSDIQGINEQFF,TGTGCCACCAGTGATATACAGGGTATCAATGAGCAGTTCTTC
TRBJ2-1,NA,TRBV20-1,TRBD2,CSARDGTSGTYNEQFF,TGCAGTGCTAGAGATGGAACTAGCGGGACCTACAATGAGCAGTTCTTC
TRBJ1-2,NA,TRBV29-1,NA,CSVPPGSDYGYTF,TGCAGCGTTCCCCCGGGATCGGACTATGGCTACACCTTC
TRBJ1-1,few,TRBV7-8,NA,CASSLRQLNTEAFF,TGTGCCAGCAGCTTACGACAGCTGAACACTGAAGCTTTCTTT
TRBJ2-1,few,TRBV7-9,NA,CASTTVGIGEQFF,TGTGCCAGCACCACTGTAGGCATCGGTGAGCAGTTCTTC
TRBJ2-6,NA,TRBV6-5,TRBD2,CASSYRSGGPSSGANVLTF,TGTGCCAGCAGTTACCGTAGCGGGGGACCAAGCTCTGGGGCCAACGTCCTGACTTTC
TRBJ1-5,NA,TRBV20-1,NA,CSARDDGQSNQPQHF,TGCAGTGCTAGAGATGATGGACAGAGCAATCAGCCCCAGCATTTT
TRBJ1-1,NA,TRBV3-1,NA,CASSQEHDTEAFF,TGTGCCAGCAGCCAAGAACACGACACTGAAGCTTTCTTT
TRBJ2-1,many,TRBV11-1,NA,CASSYGRLLNEQFF,TGTGCCAGCAGCTACGGGCGACTACTCAATGAGCAGTTCTTC
TRBJ2-2,NA,TRBV7-9,NA,CASSPLTNTGELFF,TGTGCCAGCAGCCCCCTCACGAACACCGGGGAGCTGTTTTTT
TRBJ2-7,NA,TRBV18,NA,CASSPPAPRYEQYF,TGTGCCAGCTCACCACCGGCACCCCGCTACGAGCAGTACTTC
TRBJ2-7,NA,TRBV10-3,TRBD1,CAISARDSLAYEQYF,TGTGCCATCAGTGCCCGGGACAGCCTCGCCTACGAGCAGTACTTC
TRBJ2-7,few,TRBV29-1,TRBD2,CSGSGLAGDEQYF,TGCAGCGGATCAGGACTAGCGGGAGACGAGCAGTACTTC
TRBJ1-2,NA,TRBV5-6,TRBD1,CASSLMDRGYNYGYTF,TGTGCCAGCAGCTTGATGGACAGGGGCTATAACTATGGCTACACCTTC
TRBJ1-3,few,TRBV20-1,TRBD1,CSAHPPLTGGRGNTIYF,TGCAGTGCCCACCCGCCCCTAACAGGGGGCAGGGGAAACACCATATATTTT
TRBJ2-3,few,TRBV6-5,NA,CASSSPGTSTDTQYF,TGTGCCAGCAGCTCCCCCGGGACTAGCACAGATACGCAGTATTTT
TRBJ2-2,few,TRBV7-9,NA,CASSPWLGMRNTGELFF,TGTGCCAGCAGTCCATGGCTAGGCATGAGAAACACCGGGGAGCTGTTTTTT
TRBJ1-5,few,TRBV23-1,TRBD1,CASSPGQPLYSNQPQHF,TGCGCCAGCTCCCCGGGACAGCCACTTTATAGCAATCAGCCCCAGCATTTT
TRBJ1-1,NA,TRBV9,NA,CASSVVAGVSNTEAFF,TGTGCCAGCAGCGTAGTAGCGGGGGTGTCGAACACTGAAGCTTTCTTT
TRBJ2-7,few,TRBV5-8,NA,CASSLGGARSYEQYF,TGTGCCAGCAGCTTGGGAGGTGCCAGGTCCTACGAGCAGTACTTC
TRBJ2-3,NA,TRBV6-6,TRBD1,CASAQQGAVTDTQYF,TGTGCCAGCGCTCAACAGGGGGCAGTGACAGATACGCAGTATTTT
TRBJ1-4,many,TRBV29-1,NA,CSVGRGGEKLFF,TGCAGCGTTGGGAGGGGTGGTGAAAAACTGTTTTTT
TRBJ2-1,NA,TRBV29-1,NA,CSVEVLGTAIYNEQFF,TGCAGCGTTGAAGTTCTAGGGACTGCTATCTACAATGAGCAGTTCTTC
TRBJ1-2,few,TRBV6-1,NA,CASSEDRIYGYTF,TGTGCCAGCAGTGAAGACAGGATATATGGCTACACCTTC